The clone carrying this TCR beta chain appeared a single time. This record comes from a study of T-cell memory formation after mild COVID-19. Study at large: TCR clusters were mostly donor specific.

Deletions cut 2 bases from V and 6 bases from J, with 10 bases between. Germline CDR1 reads SGHTA; CDR2 reads FQGNSA. The CDR3 loop spans 13 amino acids. 5'RACE with constant-segment primers built TCRalpha and TCRbeta cDNA libraries with UMIs. TCRdb processed the 5' RACE reads anew with MiXCR; each CDR3 protein has one entry. The sample records 150,000 to 200,000 distinct CDR3 sequences, around a third being singletons. The sequencing input was PBMCs or a T cell subset sorted from them (not recorded which). The receptor comes from an adult woman who had mild COVID-19 (a few samples of this study predate the infection). Cell type and time point are not known. The chain combines TRBV7-2 with TRBJ1-1, with D possibly TRBD1 on 5 matching bases. CDR3 region: CASSLTTVSEAFF. For the CDR3, the DNA is TGTGCCAGCAGCTTAACGACAGTGTCTGAAGCTTTCTTT.